The 26 T cell receptor beta chains listed next were all sequenced from one sample in a study of regulatory T cells in long-lasting Graves disease. Time point in this sample: persistent/refractory GD, antithyroid drugs over 5 years with positive TRAb. RNA from PBMCs was the source of the TCR library. The authors built TCR beta libraries using iRepertoire HTBI primers and Arm-PCR of CDR3 regions. From the multiplex PCR reads, TCRdb called clonotypes with MiXCR, one entry per CDR3 protein. The sample includes 400,000 to 600,000 distinct CDR3 sequences, roughly 21% of them seen just once. Sequencing was performed on peripheral blood mononuclear cells (PBMCs), taken when the disease was refractory, from a patient treated with antithyroid drugs. Every receptor here comes from a female donor with Graves disease.

The count of this clonotype is one. CDR3 sequence: CASSPPVTDTQYF. In DNA, the CDR3 is TGTGCCAGCAGCCCCCCCGTTACAGATACGCAGTATTTT. The chain carries TRBV28 and TRBJ2-3; the D is unclear. Trimming took 6 bases from V and 3 from J, leaving 10 bases between them. This CDR3 region has 13 residues. The germline V gene encodes CDR1 MDHEN and CDR2 SYDVKM. Together with reference TRBV28 and TRBJ2-3, the CDR3 gives the full variable domain: DVKVTQSSRYLVKRTGEKVFLECVQDMDHENMFWYRQDPGLGLRLIYFSYDVKMKEKGDIPEGYSVSREKKERFSLILESASTNQTSMYLCASSPPVTDTQYFGPGTRLTVL.

The chain joins TRBV25-1 to TRBJ1-1; D call uncertain. In germline, CDR1 is MGHDK, CDR2 SYGVNS. The length of the CDR3 is 13 residues. The V gene lost 6 bases and the J gene lost 5 bases, with 13 bases spanning the gap. CDR3 DNA sequence: TGTGCCAGCAGCTCGATGGGAAAAACTGAAGCTTTCTTT. Protein product: CASSSMGKTEAFF.

The V and J genes are TRBV2 and TRBJ2-1; 7 nucleotides match TRBD1. The germline gives CDR1 SNHLY, CDR2 FYNNEI. J gave up 5 bases and V 0 bases, and 7 bases lay outside the gene matches. The length of the CDR3 is 16 residues. CDR3: CASSEALGTDNNEQFF. CDR3 nucleotides: TGTGCCAGCAGTGAAGCGCTGGGGACAGATAACAATGAGCAGTTCTTC.

The rearrangement uses TRBV24-1 and TRBJ2-5; TRBD1 is a possible D gene (5 bases). V gave up 5 bases and J gave up 2 bases, with 17 bases separating them. This CDR3 is 16 amino acids long. Germline assignment: CDR1 KGHDR and CDR2 SFDVKD. CDR3 protein: CATSGSGNKRQETQYF. CDR3 sequence (DNA): TGTGCCACCAGTGGGTCAGGGAATAAGAGACAAGAGACCCAGTACTTC.

There are a few counts of this clonotype. The V call is TRBV5-1, the J call TRBJ1-6; 8 bases are a match to TRBD1. Germline V gives CDR1 SGHRS, CDR2 YFSETQ. The CDR3 extends over 16 amino acids. V lost 7 bases and J lost 7; bases outside the gene matches: 13. The CDR3 DNA reads TGCGCCAGCGGCCCAGGGGGCGCGTTGGGAAATTCACCCCTCCACTTT. It yields the protein CASGPGGALGNSPLHF.

For this clonotype: A much larger clone is a single base away; this may be a read error. CDR3 sequence: CASTPRAGGWEQYF. The CDR3 DNA reads TGTGCCAGCACCCCTCGGGCAGGGGGCTGGGAGCAGTACTTC. This chain joins TRBV28 and TRBJ2-7; 8 bases agree with TRBD1. Per the germline V gene, CDR1 is MDHEN and CDR2 is SYDVKM. V lost 7 bases to trimming and J lost 7 bases; unmatched junction nucleotides: 12. The CDR3 has 14 amino acids.

This clonotype was found many times. The genes are TRBV6-5 and TRBJ1-4; a possible D gene is TRBD1 (5 bases). This CDR3 has 15 amino acids. The germline CDR1 and CDR2 sequences are MNHEY and SVGAGI. V was trimmed by 2 bases and J by 0 bases, leaving 7 bases between them. CDR3 coding DNA: TGTGCCAGCAGTTACAGGGGAGCAACTAATGAAAAACTGTTTTTT. Residues: CASSYRGATNEKLFF.

This clonotype was detected a few times. V usage is TRBV19 and J usage is TRBJ1-5, with D possibly being TRBD1 (5 bases). V was cut by 5 bases and J by 6 bases, with 11 bases left in between. The CDR3 consists of 13 residues. CDR1 is LNHDA and CDR2 is SQIVND in the germline V gene (reference sequence). The CDR3: CASSGRDFQPQHF. CDR3 nucleotide sequence: TGTGCCAGTAGTGGGCGGGACTTTCAGCCCCAGCATTTT.

This clonotype was detected a few times. The CDR3 sequence: CASSSHRHKLTEAFF. The CDR3 nucleotides read TGTGCCAGCAGCTCGCACAGGCACAAGCTGACTGAAGCTTTCTTT. The rearrangement joins TRBV7-8 to TRBJ1-1, with TRBD1 as a possible D gene (5 bases). CDR3 size: 15 residues. Germline assignment: CDR1 SGHVS and CDR2 FQNEAQ. Trimming stripped 4 bases from V and 5 bases from J, with 17 bases between.

This clonotype was seen only a few times. V gene TRBV30 combines with J gene TRBJ2-5; 7 nucleotides agree with TRBD2. Trimming cost V 4 bases and J 4 bases; bases outside gene matches: 18. CDR3 length: 17 residues. Germline V CDR1 and CDR2: GTSNPN, SVGIG (reference sequence). CDR3 residues: CAWMEAYRRGRGETQYF. The CDR3 nucleotides are TGTGCCTGGATGGAAGCCTACAGGCGGGGGAGGGGAGAGACCCAGTACTTC.

J is TRBJ2-2 and V is TRBV5-1; D is ambiguous. The CDR3 has 14 amino acids. V lost 0 bases and J 4 bases, leaving 7 bases between the germline ends. Germline V CDR1 and CDR2: SGHRS, YFSETQ. The CDR3 bases are TGCGCCAGCAGCTTGGGTCAGATCACCGGGGAGCTGTTTTTT. Translating it yields CASSLGQITGELFF.

This chain links TRBV5-1 with TRBJ1-2; TRBD1 agrees at 9 bases. Germline CDR1 is SGHRS and CDR2 is YFSETQ. V dropped 9 bases and J dropped 6; count of bases not matched to a gene: 12. The CDR3 has 14 residues. The CDR3 nucleotides are TGCGCCACCGAATCGGGACAGGGTCGAGATGGCTACACCTTC. The encoded protein is CATESGQGRDGYTF.

This clonotype was seen more than once but under ten times. The V gene is TRBV19, the J gene TRBJ2-4; D remains ambiguous. Germline CDR1 and CDR2: LNHDA and SQIVND (reference sequence). Trimming removed 6 bases from V and 3 bases from J, with 9 bases in between. This CDR3 is 13 amino acids long. The CDR3 DNA reads TGTGCCAGTAGAGAAGTGGTCAAAAACATTCAGTACTTC. Protein product: CASREVVKNIQYF.

This clonotype was seen repeatedly, ten times or more. The V call is TRBV7-8, the J call TRBJ2-5; 7 bases align to TRBD2. Germline V gives CDR1 SGHVS, CDR2 FQNEAQ. The ends lost 8 bases at V and 7 bases at J; junction bases unmatched: 10. The CDR3 totals 13 residues. CDR3 DNA sequence: TGTGCCAGCCTCTCCGGGACTACGGCGACCCAGTACTTC. Its translation is CASLSGTTATQYF.

This chain connects TRBV20-1 to TRBJ1-1, with D maybe TRBD1 (5 bases). The V and J ends lost 4 bases and 8 bases respectively, with 20 bases between them. There are 14 residues in the CDR3. The germline V gene has CDR1 DFQATT and CDR2 SNEGSKA (reference sequence). The CDR3 spells CSATKIGAGSEAFF. The CDR3 bases are TGCAGTGCTACTAAAATCGGGGCAGGGTCGGAAGCTTTCTTT.

This clonotype was recorded at least ten times. This rearrangement joins TRBV12-3 or TRBV12-4 to TRBJ2-7; TRBD1 matches at 8 bases. The CDR3 is 14 residues long. The V segment lost 6 bases and the J segment 0 bases; nucleotides outside the gene matches: 4. The CDR3 coding sequence is TGTGCCAGCAGGGAGACAGGGGACTCCTACGAGCAGTACTTC. Its translation: CASRETGDSYEQYF.

The chain joins TRBV4-1 to TRBJ2-5, with TRBD1 as a possible D gene (6 bases). V lost 0 bases to trimming and J lost 0 bases, with 14 bases between them. Looked up from germline, CDR1 is MGHRA and CDR2 is YSYEKL. The CDR3 spans 17 residues. The CDR3 protein is CASSQDRIYRDQETQYF. The CDR3 nucleotides are TGCGCCAGCAGCCAAGATCGGATTTACAGGGACCAAGAGACCCAGTACTTC.

This chain links TRBV11-2 with TRBJ2-2; D gene ambiguous. Trimming took 1 base from V and 6 from J, leaving 6 bases between them. CDR3 length equals 13 residues. Germline CDR1 reads SGHAT; CDR2 reads FQNNGV. The DNA for the CDR3 is TGTGCCAGCAGCTTAGGCAGTCCCGGGGAGCTGTTTTTT. As protein: CASSLGSPGELFF.

Only a few counts were recorded for this clonotype. The chain recombines TRBV28 with TRBJ2-4; D is possibly TRBD1 or TRBD2 (5 bases each). V shed 3 bases and J shed 0 bases, with 15 bases lying between them. CDR1 is MDHEN, CDR2 SYDVKM, per germline. The CDR3 is 17 residues long. DNA for the CDR3: TGTGCCAGCAGTTTCTTGGGGACGGATCTAGCCAAAAACATTCAGTACTTC. Its translation: CASSFLGTDLAKNIQYF.

As for this clonotype: Just one base apart from a much larger clone, this may be a read error. V usage is TRBV7-2 and J usage is TRBJ1-2, with D possibly matching TRBD1 (5 bases). The germline CDR1 and CDR2 sequences are SGHTA and FQGNSA. Deletions cut 0 bases from V and 8 bases from J, with 16 bases between. CDR3 size: 15 residues. CDR3 DNA: TGTGCCAGCAGCTTAGCGGGGGGGTCGCTTGGAGGCTACACCTTC. This gives the protein CASSLAGGSLGGYTF.

This clonotype appeared once. The gene calls are TRBV5-8 and TRBJ1-2; 8 bases match TRBD1. The CDR3 contains 15 residues. V was clipped by 1 base and J by 4 bases; unmatched bases: 6. Germline V gene lookup returns CDR1 SGHTS and CDR2 YDEGEE. DNA of the CDR3: TGTGCCAGCAGCTTGACAGGGGGTACCGGCTATGGCTACACCTTC. Translating gives CASSLTGGTGYGYTF.

This clonotype was found a few times. The rearrangement links TRBV20-1 to TRBJ1-1; D may be TRBD1 (6 bases). The germline CDR1 and CDR2 sequences are DFQATT and SNEGSKA (reference sequence). There are 14 residues in the CDR3. Trimming left V 4 bases short and J 4 bases short, with 16 bases between. DNA for the CDR3: TGCAGTGCTATAACAGGGTTCAGGAGCACTGAAGCTTTCTTT. Protein sequence: CSAITGFRSTEAFF.

This clonotype was observed at least ten times. The genes are TRBV28 and TRBJ1-1, with D possibly TRBD1 on 6 matching bases. The CDR3 has 13 amino acids. V lost 11 bases, J lost 2 bases, and 15 bases lay in between. CDR1 is MDHEN, CDR2 SYDVKM, per germline. The CDR3 DNA reads as TGTGCCCTGACCCGGGGGGCCAACACTGAAGCTTTCTTT. Its translation is CALTRGANTEAFF.

The chain's CDR3 is CAISLGPGQGEQYF. For the CDR3, the DNA is TGTGCCATCAGTCTCGGTCCAGGGCAGGGCGAGCAGTACTTC. The chain uses TRBV10-3 and TRBJ2-7; maybe TRBD1 (5 bases). The germline V gene encodes CDR1 ENHRY and CDR2 SYGVKD. The CDR3 runs 14 residues. The ends were cut back, 5 bases at V and 6 bases at J, with 17 bases in the middle.

This clonotype was found many times. This CDR3 reads CSVHRGLGGYTF. For the CDR3, the DNA is TGCAGCGTTCACAGGGGCCTAGGAGGCTACACCTTC. The chain has TRBV29-1 and TRBJ1-2, with 7 bases fitting TRBD1. V shed 5 bases and J 8 bases; nucleotides not matched to a gene: 8. The CDR3 extends over 12 amino acids. Germline values: CDR1 SQVTM, CDR2 ANQGSEA.

V gene TRBV9 combines with J gene TRBJ2-7; tentative D call: TRBD1 (5 bases). This CDR3 region has 16 residues. Germline CDR1 is SGDLS and CDR2 is YYNGEE. V was shortened by 0 bases and J by 0 bases, with 13 bases between the two germline ends. The CDR3 bases are TGTGCCAGCAGCGTAGCCCCCGCGACAGCCTCCTACGAGCAGTACTTC. This sequence encodes CASSVAPATASYEQYF.